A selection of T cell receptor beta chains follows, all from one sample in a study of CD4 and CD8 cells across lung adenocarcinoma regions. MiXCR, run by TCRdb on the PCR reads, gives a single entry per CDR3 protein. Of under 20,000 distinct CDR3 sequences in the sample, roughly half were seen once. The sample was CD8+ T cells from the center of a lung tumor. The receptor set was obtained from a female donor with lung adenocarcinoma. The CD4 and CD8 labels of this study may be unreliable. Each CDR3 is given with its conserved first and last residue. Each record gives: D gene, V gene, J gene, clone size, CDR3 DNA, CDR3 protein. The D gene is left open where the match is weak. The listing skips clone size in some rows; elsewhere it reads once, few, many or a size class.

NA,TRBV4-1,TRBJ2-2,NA,TGCGCCAGCAGCCAAGGCGTAGCGGTGACCGGGGAGCTGTTTTTT,CASSQGVAVTGELFF
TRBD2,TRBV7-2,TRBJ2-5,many,TGTGCCAGCAGCTTAGGAGTGCTAGCGGACCTCCAAGAGACCCAGTACTTC,CASSLGVLADLQETQYF
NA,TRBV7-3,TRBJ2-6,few,TGTGCCAGCAGCCGCGGAGGGTCTGGGGCCAACGTCCTGACTTTC,CASSRGGSGANVLTF
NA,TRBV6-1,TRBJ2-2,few,TGTGCCAGCAGCATACAGAGCAAGAACACCGGGGAGCTGTTTTTT,CASSIQSKNTGELFF
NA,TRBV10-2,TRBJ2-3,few,TGCGCCAGCAGTGAGTCGGGTAGGGGGGCCACAGATACGCAGTATTTT,CASSESGRGATDTQYF
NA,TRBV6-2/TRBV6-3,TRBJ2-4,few,TGTGCCAGCAGCCGCCAGACCCGACCGAGCGTAAACATTCAGTACTTC,CASSRQTRPSVNIQYF
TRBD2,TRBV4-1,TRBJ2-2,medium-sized,TGCGCCAGCAGCCAAGCCCTGACTAGCGGCGATACCGGGGAGCTGTTTTTT,CASSQALTSGDTGELFF
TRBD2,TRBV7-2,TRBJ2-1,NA,TGTGCCAGCACCGACGGGGGGAGCTCCTACAATGAGCAGTTCTTC,CASTDGGSSYNEQFF
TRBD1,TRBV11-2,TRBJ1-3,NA,TGTGCCAGCAGCTCACGGGACAGTGGGGACACCATATATTTT,CASSSRDSGDTIYF
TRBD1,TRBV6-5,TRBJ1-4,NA,TGTGCCAGCAGTCTACAGGGGGCGCCGGAAAAACTGTTTTTT,CASSLQGAPEKLFF
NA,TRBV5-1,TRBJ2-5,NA,TGCGCCAGCAGGGGGGTGCTGGCGGGTGGGCGAGATACCCAGTACTTC,CASRGVLAGGRDTQYF
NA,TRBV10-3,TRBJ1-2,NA,TGTGCCACTCGGACAGCCTATGGCTACACCTTC,CATRTAYGYTF
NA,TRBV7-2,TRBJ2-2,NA,TGTGCCAGCAGCTCCCTGGGGGGCGGGGAGCTGTTTTTT,CASSSLGGGELFF
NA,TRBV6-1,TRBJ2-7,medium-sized,TGTGCTGTTGGGGCGGACTACGAGCAGTACTTC,CAVGADYEQYF